This TCR beta chain is from a study of cytomegalovirus exposure and HLA in healthy donors. V shed 1 base and J 10 bases; nucleotides not matched to a gene: 6. Germline CDR1 is SGHTA and CDR2 is FQGNSA. There are 13 residues in the CDR3. Vbeta (60) and Jbeta (13) primers were used in the PCR. The table came from immunoSEQ multiplex PCR; TCRdb's copy has only in-frame clones and leaves some out. The ten most abundant clones cover 0.55% to 0.65% of a sample with 90,000 to 120,000 clones. The rearrangement joins TRBV7-2 to TRBJ1-2; 7 nucleotides line up with TRBD1. The sequenced sample consisted of PBMCs. The source is a man between 45 and 60 years old in good health and CMV-seronegative. Here the CDR3 reads CASSLGRGDVYTF. The CDR3 coding sequence is TGTGCCAGCAGCTTAGGCAGGGGGGATGTCTACACCTTC.